This is a list of T cell receptor beta chains from one sample in a study of blood T cell repertoires in COVID-19. Clones were sequenced by immunoSEQ multiplex PCR, and TCRdb holds only the in-frame ones, with some missing. The sample lists fewer than 250,000 clones; roughly 85% were seen once. Source material: PBMCs or T cells enriched from blood (not recorded which). The source of these receptors is a woman aged 50 to 60 with acute COVID-19. The conserved cysteine and the conserved F or W are not part of the CDR3 here. Size is omitted from some rows. Given values are once, few, many or a class for expanded clones.

clone_size,v_call,j_call,cdr3_aa
few,TRBV2,TRBJ1-1,ASSDMSGNTEAF
.,TRBV5-1,TRBJ1-1,ASSLAYQVMNTEAF
.,TRBV6-5,TRBJ1-4,ASNPGQGVEKLF
once,TRBV9,TRBJ1-1,ASSVETGTNTEAF
.,TRBV10-3,TRBJ1-3,AISGRREVSGNTIY
.,TRBV5-1,TRBJ1-5,ASSLLPGQGYRNQPQH
once,TRBV25-1,TRBJ2-3,ASNQAGVPTDTQY
.,TRBV5-6,TRBJ1-3,ASSRRDRESIY
.,TRBV18,TRBJ1-5,ASSPPGQGDQPQH
.,TRBV2,TRBJ1-2,ARKLGYT
.,TRBV20-1,TRBJ1-3,SASRGTGHSGNTIY
.,TRBV4-2,TRBJ2-4,ASSQERGQTGGVAKNIQY
.,TRBV27,TRBJ1-1,ASSDRNTEAF
.,TRBV29-1,TRBJ2-1,SVGKTEDLEQF
.,TRBV7-8,TRBJ1-2,ASSHDRDNYGYT
.,TRBV7-9,TRBJ2-7,ASSNREYEQY
.,TRBV15,TRBJ2-1,ATSREVRTGVNEQF
.,TRBV5-1,TRBJ2-2,ASSLDRTGGRNTGELF
.,TRBV3-1/TRBV3-2,TRBJ2-5,ASSQQGLETQY
.,TRBV5-4,TRBJ2-1,ATGLAGFFYEQF
.,TRBV7-3,TRBJ2-3,ASSSRQNGKTDTQY
.,TRBV29-1,TRBJ1-2,SVRKTGQYGYT